This TCR beta chain originates from a study of cytomegalovirus exposure and HLA in healthy donors. Study-wide results and caveats: Being productive about 87% or about 30% of the time was typical of most TCR beta V segments in an earlier analysis. Reported performance of the classifier showed diagnosis of cytomegalovirus status with high specificity and sensitivity.

This clone was found a few times. Its antigen is as yet unknown. The primer mix had 60 Vbeta and 13 Jbeta primers. Profiling relied on immunoSEQ multiplex PCR, and the TCRdb table lists in-frame clones only, not all of them. The sample contains 150,000 to 200,000 clones, 60% to 80% of which appear only once. CDR1 and CDR2 from the germline V gene are SGHTA and FQGNSA. The CDR3 consists of 15 residues. Trimming pared 1 base from V and 1 base from J, leaving 11 bases between. The source of this sequence is a woman between 40 and 50 years old in good health and CMV-seropositive. The sequenced material came from PBMCs. V usage is TRBV7-2 and J usage is TRBJ2-7; D is perhaps TRBD1 (5 bases). The CDR3 loop is CASSLEPGWSYEQYF. The DNA of the CDR3 is TGTGCCAGCAGCTTAGAACCAGGGTGGTCCTACGAGCAGTACTTC. Based on the CDR3 plus reference TRBV7-2 and TRBJ2-7, the full variable domain is GAGVSQSPSNKVTEKGKDVELRCDPISGHTALYWYRQSLGQGLEFLIYFQGNSAPDKSGLPSDRFSAERTGGSVSTLTIQRTQQEDSAVYLCASSLEPGWSYEQYFGPGTRLTVT.